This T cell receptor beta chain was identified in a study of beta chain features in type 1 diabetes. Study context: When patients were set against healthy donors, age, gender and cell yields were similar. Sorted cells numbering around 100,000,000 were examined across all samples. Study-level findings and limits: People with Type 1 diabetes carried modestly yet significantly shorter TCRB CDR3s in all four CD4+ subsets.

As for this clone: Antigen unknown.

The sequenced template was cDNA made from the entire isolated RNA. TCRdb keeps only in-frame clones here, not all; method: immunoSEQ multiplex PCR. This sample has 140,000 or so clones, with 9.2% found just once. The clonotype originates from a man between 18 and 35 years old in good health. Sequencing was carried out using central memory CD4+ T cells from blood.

DNA of the CDR3: TGTGCCAGCACTACCGGCGGGAATTCACCCCTCCACTTT. This translates into CASTTGGNSPLHF. The gene calls are TRBV25-1 and TRBJ1-6, with D hard to call. Trimming took 7 bases from V and 7 from J, leaving 11 bases between them. This CDR3 contains 13 residues. Germline CDR1 MGHDK, CDR2 SYGVNS.